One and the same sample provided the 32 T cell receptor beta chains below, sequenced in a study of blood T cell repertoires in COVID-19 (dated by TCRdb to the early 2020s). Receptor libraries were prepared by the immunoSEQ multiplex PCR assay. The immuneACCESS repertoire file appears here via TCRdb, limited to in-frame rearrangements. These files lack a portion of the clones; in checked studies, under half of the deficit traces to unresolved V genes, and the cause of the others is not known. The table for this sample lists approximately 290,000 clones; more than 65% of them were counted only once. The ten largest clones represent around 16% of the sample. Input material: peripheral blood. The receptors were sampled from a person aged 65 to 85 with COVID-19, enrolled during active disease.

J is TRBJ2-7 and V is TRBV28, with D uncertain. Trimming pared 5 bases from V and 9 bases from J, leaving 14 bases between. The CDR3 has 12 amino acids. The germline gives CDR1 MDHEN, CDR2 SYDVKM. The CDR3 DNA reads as TGTGCCAGCAGTGTCATTAGGAGTGGGCAGTACTTC. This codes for CASSVIRSGQYF.

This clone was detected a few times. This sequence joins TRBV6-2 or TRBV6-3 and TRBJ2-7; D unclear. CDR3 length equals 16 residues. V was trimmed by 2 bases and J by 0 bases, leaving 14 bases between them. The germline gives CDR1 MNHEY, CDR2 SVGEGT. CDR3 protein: CASSYPSIWSSYEQYF. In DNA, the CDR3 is TGTGCCAGCAGTTACCCGTCTATTTGGTCCTCCTACGAGCAGTACTTC.

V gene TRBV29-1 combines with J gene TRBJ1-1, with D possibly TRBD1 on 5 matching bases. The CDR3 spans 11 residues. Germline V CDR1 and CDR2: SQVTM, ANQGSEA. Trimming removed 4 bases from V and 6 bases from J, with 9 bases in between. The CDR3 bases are TGCAGCGTTGGGTCCAGGGCTGAAGCTTTCTTT. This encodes CSVGSRAEAFF.

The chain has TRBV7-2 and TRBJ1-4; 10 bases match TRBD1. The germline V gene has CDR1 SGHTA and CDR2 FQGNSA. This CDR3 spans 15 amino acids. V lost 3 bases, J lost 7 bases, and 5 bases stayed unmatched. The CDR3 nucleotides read TGTGCCAGCAGCTTGGCGGGACAGGGGATTGAAAAACTGTTTTTT. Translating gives CASSLAGQGIEKLFF.

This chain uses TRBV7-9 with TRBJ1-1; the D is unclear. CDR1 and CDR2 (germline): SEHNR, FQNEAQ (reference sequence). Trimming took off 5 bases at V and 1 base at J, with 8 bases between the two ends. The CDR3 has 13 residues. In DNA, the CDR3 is TGTGCCAGCAGCCGTGGAGGGAACACTGAAGCTTTCTTT. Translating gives CASSRGGNTEAFF.

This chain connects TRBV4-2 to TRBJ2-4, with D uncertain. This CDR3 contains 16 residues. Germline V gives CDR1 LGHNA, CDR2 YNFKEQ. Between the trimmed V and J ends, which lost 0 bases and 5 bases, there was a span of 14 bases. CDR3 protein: CASSQDPLVVQNIQYF. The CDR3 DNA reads TGTGCCAGCAGCCAAGATCCCCTAGTAGTCCAAAACATTCAGTACTTC.

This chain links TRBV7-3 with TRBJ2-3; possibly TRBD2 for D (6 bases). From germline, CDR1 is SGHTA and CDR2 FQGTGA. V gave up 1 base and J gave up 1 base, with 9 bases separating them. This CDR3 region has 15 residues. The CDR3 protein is CASSLNPGGTDTQYF. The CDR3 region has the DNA TGTGCCAGCAGCTTAAACCCGGGGGGCACAGATACGCAGTATTTT. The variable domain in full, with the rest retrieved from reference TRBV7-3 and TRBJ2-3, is GAGVSQTPSNKVTEKGKYVELRCDPISGHTALYWYRQSLGQGPEFLIYFQGTGAADDSGLPNDRFFAVRPEGSVSTLKIQRTERGDSAVYLCASSLNPGGTDTQYFGPGTRLTVL.

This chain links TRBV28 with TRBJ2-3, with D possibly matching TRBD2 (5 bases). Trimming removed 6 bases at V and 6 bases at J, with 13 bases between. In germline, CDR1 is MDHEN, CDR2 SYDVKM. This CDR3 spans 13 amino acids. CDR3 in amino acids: CASRPTGDDTQYF. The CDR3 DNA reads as TGTGCCAGCAGGCCTACCGGGGATGATACGCAGTATTTT. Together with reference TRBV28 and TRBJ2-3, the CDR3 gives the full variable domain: DVKVTQSSRYLVKRTGEKVFLECVQDMDHENMFWYRQDPGLGLRLIYFSYDVKMKEKGDIPEGYSVSREKKERFSLILESASTNQTSMYLCASRPTGDDTQYFGPGTRLTVL.

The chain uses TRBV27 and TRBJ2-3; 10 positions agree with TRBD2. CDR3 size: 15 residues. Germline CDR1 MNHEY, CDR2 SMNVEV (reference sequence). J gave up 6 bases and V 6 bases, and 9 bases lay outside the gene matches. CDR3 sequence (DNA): TGTGCCAGCAGCTACGAACAGACTAGCGGGGATACGCAGTATTTT. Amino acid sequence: CASSYEQTSGDTQYF.

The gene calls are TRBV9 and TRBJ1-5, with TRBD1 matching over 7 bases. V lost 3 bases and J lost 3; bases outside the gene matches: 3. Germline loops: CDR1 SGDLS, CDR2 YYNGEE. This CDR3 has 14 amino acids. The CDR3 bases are TGTGCCAGCAGCGGGGGACAGACCAATCAGCCCCAGCATTTT. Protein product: CASSGGQTNQPQHF.

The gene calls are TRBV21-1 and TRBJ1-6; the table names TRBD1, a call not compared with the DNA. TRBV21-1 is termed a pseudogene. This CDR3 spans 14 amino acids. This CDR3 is CASSKEGDNSPLHF. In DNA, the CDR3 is TGTGCCAGCAGCAAAGAGGGGGATAATTCACCCCTCCACTTT.

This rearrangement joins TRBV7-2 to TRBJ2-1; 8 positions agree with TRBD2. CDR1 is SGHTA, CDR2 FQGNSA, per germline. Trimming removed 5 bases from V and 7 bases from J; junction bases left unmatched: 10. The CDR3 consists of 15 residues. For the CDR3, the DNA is TGTGCCAGCAGCCCCCGGGTTCGGGAGGGAAATGAGCAGTTCTTC. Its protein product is CASSPRVREGNEQFF.

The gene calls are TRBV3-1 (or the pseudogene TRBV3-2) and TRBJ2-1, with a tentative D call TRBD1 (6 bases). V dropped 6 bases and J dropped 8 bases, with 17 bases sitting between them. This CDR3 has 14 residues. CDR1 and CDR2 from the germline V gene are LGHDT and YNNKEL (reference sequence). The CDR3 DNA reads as TGTGCCAGCAGTAGGGTCGAGGGGGACGATGAGCAGTTCTTC. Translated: CASSRVEGDDEQFF.

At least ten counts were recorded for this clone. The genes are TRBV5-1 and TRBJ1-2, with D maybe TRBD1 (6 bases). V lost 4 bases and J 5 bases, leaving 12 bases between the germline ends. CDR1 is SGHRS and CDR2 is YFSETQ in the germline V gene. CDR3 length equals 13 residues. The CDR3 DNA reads TGCGCCAGCAGCCCGGACAGCTCTTATGGCTACACCTTC. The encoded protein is CASSPDSSYGYTF. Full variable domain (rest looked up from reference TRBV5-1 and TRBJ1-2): KAGVTQTPRYLIKTRGQQVTLSCSPISGHRSVSWYQQTPGQGLQFLFEYFSETQRNKGNFPGRFSGRQFSNSRSEMNVSTLELGDSALYLCASSPDSSYGYTFGSGTRLTVV.

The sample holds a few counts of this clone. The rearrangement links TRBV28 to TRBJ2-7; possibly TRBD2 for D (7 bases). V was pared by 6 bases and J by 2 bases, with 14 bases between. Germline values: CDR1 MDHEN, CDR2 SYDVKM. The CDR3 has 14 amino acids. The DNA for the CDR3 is TGTGCCAGCAGGCCCGCGGGGGCTCCCTACGAGCAGTACTTC. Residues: CASRPAGAPYEQYF.

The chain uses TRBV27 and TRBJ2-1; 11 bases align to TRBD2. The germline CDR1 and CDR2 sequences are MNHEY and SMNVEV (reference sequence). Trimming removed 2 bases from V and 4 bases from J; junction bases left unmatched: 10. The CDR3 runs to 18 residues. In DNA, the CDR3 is TGTGCCAGCAGTTTAGGGGCACAACTAGCGGGGGTTTACAATGAGCAGTTCTTC. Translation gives CASSLGAQLAGVYNEQFF.

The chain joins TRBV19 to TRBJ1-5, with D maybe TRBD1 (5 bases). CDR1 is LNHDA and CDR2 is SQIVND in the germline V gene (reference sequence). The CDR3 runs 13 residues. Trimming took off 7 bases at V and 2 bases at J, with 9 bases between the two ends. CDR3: CASNGRGNQPQHF. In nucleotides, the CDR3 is TGTGCCAGTAACGGCAGGGGCAATCAGCCCCAGCATTTT.

In DNA, the CDR3 is TGTGCCAGCAGAAACAATAAGGCAGGGGCGTACTCACCCCTCCACTTT. Its protein is CASRNNKAGAYSPLHF. The rearrangement links TRBV27 to TRBJ1-6; D is perhaps TRBD1 (6 bases). The CDR3 spans 16 residues. Germline assignment: CDR1 MNHEY and CDR2 SMNVEV (reference sequence). V was trimmed by 6 bases and J by 10 bases, leaving 22 bases between them.

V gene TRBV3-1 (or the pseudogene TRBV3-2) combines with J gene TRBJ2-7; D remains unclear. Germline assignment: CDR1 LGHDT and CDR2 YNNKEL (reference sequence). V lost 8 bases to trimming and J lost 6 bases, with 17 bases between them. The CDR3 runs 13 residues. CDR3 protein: CASASGLAVEQYF. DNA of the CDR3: TGTGCCAGCGCTTCTGGCTTGGCTGTCGAGCAGTACTTC.

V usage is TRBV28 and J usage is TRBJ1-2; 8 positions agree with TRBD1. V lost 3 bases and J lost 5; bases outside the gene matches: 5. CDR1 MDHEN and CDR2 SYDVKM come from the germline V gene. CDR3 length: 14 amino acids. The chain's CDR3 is CASSFTRQGYGYTF. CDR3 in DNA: TGTGCCAGCAGTTTCACTCGACAGGGGTATGGCTACACCTTC.

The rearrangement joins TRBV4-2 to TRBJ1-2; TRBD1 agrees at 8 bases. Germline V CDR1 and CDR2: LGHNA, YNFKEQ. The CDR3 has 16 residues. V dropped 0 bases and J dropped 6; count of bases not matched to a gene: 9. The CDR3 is CASSQDPDRGIDGYTF. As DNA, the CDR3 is TGTGCCAGCAGCCAAGATCCAGACAGGGGTATCGATGGCTACACCTTC.

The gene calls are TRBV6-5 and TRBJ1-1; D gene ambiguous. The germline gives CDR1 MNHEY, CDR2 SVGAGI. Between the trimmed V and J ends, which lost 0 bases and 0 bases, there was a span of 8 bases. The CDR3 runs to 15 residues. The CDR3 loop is CASSYSRHLNTEAFF. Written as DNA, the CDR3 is TGTGCCAGCAGTTACTCCCGACACTTGAACACTGAAGCTTTCTTT.

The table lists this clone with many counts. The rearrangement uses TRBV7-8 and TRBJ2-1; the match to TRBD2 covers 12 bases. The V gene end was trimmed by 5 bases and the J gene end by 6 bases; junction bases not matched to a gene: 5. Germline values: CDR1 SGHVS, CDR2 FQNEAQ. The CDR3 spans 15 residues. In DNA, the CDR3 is TGTGCCAGCAGCCCTTGGACTAGCGGGGTCAATGAGCAGTTCTTC. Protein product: CASSPWTSGVNEQFF.

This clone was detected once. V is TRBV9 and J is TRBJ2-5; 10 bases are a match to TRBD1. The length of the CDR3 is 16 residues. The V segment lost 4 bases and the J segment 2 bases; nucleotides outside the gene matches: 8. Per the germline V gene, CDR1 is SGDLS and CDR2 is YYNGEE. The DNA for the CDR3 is TGTGCCAGCAGCCCTAGGGACAGGGGTCGTCAAGAGACCCAGTACTTC. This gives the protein CASSPRDRGRQETQYF.

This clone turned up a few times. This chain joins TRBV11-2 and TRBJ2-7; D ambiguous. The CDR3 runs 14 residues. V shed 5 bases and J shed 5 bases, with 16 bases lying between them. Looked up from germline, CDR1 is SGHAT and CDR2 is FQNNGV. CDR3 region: CASSPKALGHEQYF. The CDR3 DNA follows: TGTGCCAGCAGCCCCAAAGCTCTCGGTCACGAGCAGTACTTC.

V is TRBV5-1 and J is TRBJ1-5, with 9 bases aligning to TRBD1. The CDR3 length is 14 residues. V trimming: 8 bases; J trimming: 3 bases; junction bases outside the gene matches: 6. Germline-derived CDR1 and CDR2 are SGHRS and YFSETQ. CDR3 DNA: TGCGCCAGTAGCGGGACAGGGTACAATCAGCCCCAGCATTTT. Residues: CASSGTGYNQPQHF. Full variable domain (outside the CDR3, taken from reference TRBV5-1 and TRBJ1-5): KAGVTQTPRYLIKTRGQQVTLSCSPISGHRSVSWYQQTPGQGLQFLFEYFSETQRNKGNFPGRFSGRQFSNSRSEMNVSTLELGDSALYLCASSGTGYNQPQHFGDGTRLSIL.

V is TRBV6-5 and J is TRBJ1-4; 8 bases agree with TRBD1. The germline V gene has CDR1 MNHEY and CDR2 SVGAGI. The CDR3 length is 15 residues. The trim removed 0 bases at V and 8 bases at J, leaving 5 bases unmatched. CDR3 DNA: TGTGCCAGCAGTTACTCGACAGGGGAGGGAGAAAAACTGTTTTTT. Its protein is CASSYSTGEGEKLFF.

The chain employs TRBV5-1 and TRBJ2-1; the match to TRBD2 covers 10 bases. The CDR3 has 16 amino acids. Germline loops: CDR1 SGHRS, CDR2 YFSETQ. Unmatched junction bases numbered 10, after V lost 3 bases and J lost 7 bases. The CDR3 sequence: CASSSTLAGVGNEQFF. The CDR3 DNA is TGCGCCAGCAGCTCCACCCTAGCGGGAGTAGGGAATGAGCAGTTCTTC.

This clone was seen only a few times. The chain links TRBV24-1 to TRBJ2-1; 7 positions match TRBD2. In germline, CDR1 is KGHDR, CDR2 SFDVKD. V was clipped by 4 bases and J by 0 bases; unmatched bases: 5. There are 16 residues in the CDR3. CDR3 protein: CATSDPASGSYNEQFF. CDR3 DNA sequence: TGTGCCACCAGTGACCCCGCTAGCGGCTCCTACAATGAGCAGTTCTTC.

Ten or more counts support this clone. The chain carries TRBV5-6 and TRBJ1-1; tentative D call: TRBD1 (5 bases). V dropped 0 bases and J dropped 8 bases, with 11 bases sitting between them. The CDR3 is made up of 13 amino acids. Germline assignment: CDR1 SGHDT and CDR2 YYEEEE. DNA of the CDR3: TGTGCCAGCAGCTTGGCCGTGCCAGGGGAAGCTTTCTTT. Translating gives CASSLAVPGEAFF.

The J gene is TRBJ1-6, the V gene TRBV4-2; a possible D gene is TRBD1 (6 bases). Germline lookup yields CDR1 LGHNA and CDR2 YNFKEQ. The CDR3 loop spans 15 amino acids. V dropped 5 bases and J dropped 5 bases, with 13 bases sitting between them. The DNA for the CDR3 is TGTGCCAGCAGCGAAGCAGACAGGAATAATTCACCCCTCCACTTT. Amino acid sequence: CASSEADRNNSPLHF.

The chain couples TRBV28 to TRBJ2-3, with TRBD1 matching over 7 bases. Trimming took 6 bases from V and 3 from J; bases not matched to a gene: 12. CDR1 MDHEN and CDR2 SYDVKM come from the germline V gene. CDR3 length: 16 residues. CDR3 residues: CASSTEGATWTDTQYF. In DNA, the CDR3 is TGTGCCAGCAGCACCGAGGGGGCCACATGGACAGATACGCAGTATTTT.